A selection of T cell receptor beta chains follows, all from one sample in a study of vaccination effects on CD4 cells after COVID-19. These TCRs are of unknown antigen specificity. Repertoires were generated with immunoSEQ multiplex PCR, while TCRdb's copy carries only in-frame clones and drops some. The table records approximately 47,000 clones, 70% of them present only once. The material sequenced was CD4+ T cells from PBMCs cultured without peptide, taken after COVID-19 vaccination. These receptors all come from a human donor who received a COVID-19 vaccine. Both conserved end residues are part of each CDR3. The D gene is left open where the match is weak. The size entry is marked missing in some rows and otherwise reads once, few, many or a size class.

cdr3_aa: CASSSDRAFSGNTIYF
cdr3_nt: TGTGCCAGCAGCTCGGACAGGGCCTTCTCTGGAAACACCATATATTTT
cdr3_length: 16
v_call: TRBV5-5
clone_size: -
j_call: TRBJ1-3
d_call: TRBD1

cdr3_aa: CASSEEALLSYNEQFF
cdr3_nt: TGTGCCAGCAGTGAAGAGGCCCTCCTCTCCTACAATGAGCAGTTCTTC
cdr3_length: 16
v_call: TRBV2
clone_size: -
j_call: TRBJ2-1
d_call: -

cdr3_aa: CATRTDRGSEKLFF
cdr3_nt: TGTGCCACCAGGACGGACAGGGGAAGTGAAAAACTGTTTTTT
cdr3_length: 14
v_call: TRBV15
clone_size: -
j_call: TRBJ1-4
d_call: TRBD1

cdr3_aa: CASSVAGGQGGLDSPLHF
cdr3_nt: TGTGCCAGCAGTGTCGCAGGGGGACAGGGGGGTCTGGATTCACCCCTCCACTTT
cdr3_length: 18
v_call: TRBV2
clone_size: few
j_call: TRBJ1-6
d_call: TRBD1

cdr3_aa: CAWRKAWTSGGLDTQYF
cdr3_nt: TGTGCCTGGAGAAAAGCTTGGACTAGCGGGGGATTAGATACGCAGTATTTT
cdr3_length: 17
v_call: TRBV30
clone_size: -
j_call: TRBJ2-3
d_call: TRBD2

cdr3_aa: CAIREGRNYGYTF
cdr3_nt: TGTGCCATCAGGGAGGGTCGGAACTATGGCTACACCTTC
cdr3_length: 13
v_call: TRBV10-3
clone_size: many
j_call: TRBJ1-2
d_call: -

cdr3_aa: CASNPGGANTGELFF
cdr3_nt: TGTGCCAGCAACCCCGGAGGGGCGAACACCGGGGAGCTGTTTTTT
cdr3_length: 15
v_call: TRBV6-6
clone_size: -
j_call: TRBJ2-2
d_call: -

cdr3_aa: CASSQGYNEQFF
cdr3_nt: TGTGCCAGCAGCCAAGGGTACAATGAGCAGTTCTTC
cdr3_length: 12
v_call: TRBV3-1/TRBV3-2
clone_size: -
j_call: TRBJ2-1
d_call: -

cdr3_aa: CAWSLVGNQPQHF
cdr3_nt: TGTGCCTGGAGTTTGGTAGGCAATCAGCCCCAGCATTTT
cdr3_length: 13
v_call: TRBV30
clone_size: -
j_call: TRBJ1-5
d_call: -

cdr3_aa: CASKTDRGRNQPQHF
cdr3_nt: TGTGCCAGCAAAACGGACAGGGGAAGAAATCAGCCCCAGCATTTT
cdr3_length: 15
v_call: TRBV2
clone_size: few
j_call: TRBJ1-5
d_call: TRBD1

cdr3_aa: CASSTGTSLSLSSGNTIYF
cdr3_nt: TGCGCCAGCAGTACTGGGACATCTCTTAGCCTTTCCTCTGGAAACACCATATATTTT
cdr3_length: 19
v_call: TRBV10-2
clone_size: -
j_call: TRBJ1-3
d_call: -

cdr3_aa: CASTRTGENYGYTF
cdr3_nt: TGCGCCAGCACCCGGACAGGGGAGAACTATGGCTACACCTTC
cdr3_length: 14
v_call: TRBV5-1
clone_size: -
j_call: TRBJ1-2
d_call: TRBD1

cdr3_aa: CASSFGQRRAYEQYF
cdr3_nt: TGTGCCAGCAGCTTCGGACAGCGAAGGGCCTACGAGCAGTACTTC
cdr3_length: 15
v_call: TRBV13
clone_size: -
j_call: TRBJ2-7
d_call: -

cdr3_aa: CASSGQGYYEQYF
cdr3_nt: TGTGCCAGCAGTGGACAGGGTTACTACGAGCAGTACTTC
cdr3_length: 13
v_call: TRBV2
clone_size: -
j_call: TRBJ2-7
d_call: TRBD1

cdr3_aa: CASSLVVGRGNTIYF
cdr3_nt: TGTGCCAGCAGCTTAGTAGTGGGTAGAGGAAACACCATATATTTT
cdr3_length: 15
v_call: TRBV7-9
clone_size: few
j_call: TRBJ1-3
d_call: -

cdr3_aa: CASSQAFFSGRAIIIHEQYF
cdr3_nt: TGCGCCAGCAGCCAAGCTTTTTTTAGCGGGAGGGCCATAATCATCCACGAGCAGTACTTC
cdr3_length: 20
v_call: TRBV4-1
clone_size: -
j_call: TRBJ2-7
d_call: TRBD2

cdr3_aa: CASRLPGRQGNRSIQYF
cdr3_nt: TGTGCCAGCAGGCTCCCCGGTAGACAGGGGAATAGAAGCATTCAGTACTTC
cdr3_length: 17
v_call: TRBV27
clone_size: -
j_call: TRBJ2-4
d_call: TRBD1